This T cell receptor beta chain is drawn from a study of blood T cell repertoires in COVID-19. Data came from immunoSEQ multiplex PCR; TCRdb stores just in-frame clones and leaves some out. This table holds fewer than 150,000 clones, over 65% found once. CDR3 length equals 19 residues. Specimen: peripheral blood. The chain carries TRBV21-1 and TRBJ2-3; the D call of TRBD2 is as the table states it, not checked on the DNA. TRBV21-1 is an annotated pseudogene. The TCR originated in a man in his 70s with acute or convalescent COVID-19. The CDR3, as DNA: TGTGCCAGCAGCAAACGGCTAGCGGGGGGGCGCTTAAGCACAGATACGCAGTATTTT. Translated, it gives CASSKRLAGGRLSTDTQYF.